One and the same sample provided the 8 T cell receptor beta chains below, sequenced in a study of T cell repertoires in cytomegalovirus infection. TCRdb fed the reads into MiXCR, producing one record per CDR3 protein. This table holds hundreds of thousands of distinct CDR3 sequences, 15% to 20% found once. Sequences were obtained from PBMCs. Receptors were obtained from a human donor in good health (CMV status not recorded). Some clones in this sample may be carry-over from other donors' samples.

There are a few counts of this clonotype. CDR3 DNA sequence: TGTGCCAGCAGTGAATATCTGGGGTACCAAGAGACCCAGTACTTC. Translation gives CASSEYLGYQETQYF. The chain links TRBV25-1 to TRBJ2-5; D unclear. This CDR3 is built from 15 residues. CDR1 and CDR2 from the germline V gene are MGHDK and SYGVNS. V gave up 0 bases and J gave up 0 bases, with 8 bases separating them.

The chain joins TRBV20-1 to TRBJ2-1, with D unclear. CDR3 length equals 14 residues. Germline CDR1 reads DFQATT; CDR2 reads SNEGSKA (reference sequence). With 3 bases removed from V and 4 bases from J, the gap between germline ends came to 13 bases. The CDR3 nucleotides read TGCAGTGCTAGGAAGGGAATGGCGTACAATGAGCAGTTCTTC. Translation gives CSARKGMAYNEQFF.

The V and J genes are TRBV12-3 or TRBV12-4 and TRBJ2-3; 11 bases agree with TRBD1. CDR3 length: 15 amino acids. With V trimmed by 2 bases and J by 4 bases, 2 bases remained unmatched. The CDR3 DNA is TGTGCCAGCAGTTTAAGGGACAGGGGGTCAGATACGCAGTATTTT. It encodes CASSLRDRGSDTQYF.

The chain links TRBV12-3 or TRBV12-4 to TRBJ2-1; TRBD2 agrees at 9 bases. V lost 7 bases to trimming and J lost 8 bases; unmatched junction nucleotides: 9. The CDR3 length is 14 residues. The CDR3 region is CASKPGASGDEQFF. The CDR3 DNA is TGTGCCAGCAAACCCGGGGCTAGCGGGGATGAGCAGTTCTTC.

The chain couples TRBV6-2 or TRBV6-3 to TRBJ1-2, with 7 bases aligning to TRBD1. Germline V lookup: CDR1 MNHEY, CDR2 SVGEGT. The trim removed 4 bases at V and 7 bases at J, leaving 9 bases unmatched. The CDR3 length is 14 residues. Written as DNA, the CDR3 is TGTGCCAGCAGTTTCTACAGGGGTACGGGTGGCTACACCTTC. This encodes CASSFYRGTGGYTF.

V gene TRBV7-8 combines with J gene TRBJ2-1, with TRBD2 identical over 14 bases. The junction had 4 bases not matched to a gene; V was cut back by 0 bases and J by 6 bases. CDR3 length equals 17 residues. CDR1 and CDR2 (germline): SGHVS, FQNEAQ. The CDR3 protein is CASSLARGLAGANEQFF. The CDR3 bases are TGTGCCAGCAGCTTAGCCAGGGGACTAGCGGGGGCCAATGAGCAGTTCTTC.

This clonotype has ten or more counts. This sequence joins TRBV12-3 or TRBV12-4 and TRBJ1-5; TRBD1 agrees at 7 bases. CDR3 length equals 15 residues. Trimming took 5 bases from V and 5 from J; bases not matched to a gene: 9. The CDR3 reads CASSTRTGLYQPQHF. DNA for the CDR3: TGTGCCAGCAGTACCCGGACAGGCTTATATCAGCCCCAGCATTTT.

In its sample, this clonotype was seen a few times. DNA of the CDR3: TGTGCCAGCAGCTTTAGTGAAATCGGAAACACCATATATTTT. This sequence encodes CASSFSEIGNTIYF. The rearrangement links TRBV7-8 to TRBJ1-3; unclear D gene. Trimming shortened V by 3 bases and J by 4 bases, and 10 bases separated the two germline ends. This CDR3 spans 14 amino acids. Germline V gene sequence: CDR1 SGHVS, CDR2 FQNEAQ. Full variable domain (remainder filled in from reference TRBV7-8 and TRBJ1-3): GAGVSQSPRYKVAKRGQDVALRCDPISGHVSLFWYQQALGQGPEFLTYFQNEAQLDKSGLPSDRFFAERPEGSVSTLKIQRTQQEDSAVYLCASSFSEIGNTIYFGEGSWLTVV.